One and the same sample provided the 32 T cell receptor beta chains below, sequenced in a study of blood T cells in healthy people across ages. The second PCR ran about 6 to 12 cycles with a sample-barcoded 5' primer and J-beta primers. Via MiXCR, TCRdb re-called the 5' RACE reads, giving one row per CDR3 protein. Of hundreds of thousands of distinct CDR3 sequences listed, roughly 31% were seen once; the top ten hold around a sixth. The sequenced material came from blood. The source is an elderly woman in good health.

This clonotype was detected many times. The V and J genes are TRBV12-3 or TRBV12-4 and TRBJ1-2; no firm D call. The CDR3 has 14 residues. V shed 4 bases and J shed 0 bases, with 9 bases lying between them. The CDR3 bases are TGTGCCAGCAGTTACACTGGATCTAACTATGGCTACACCTTC. It codes for CASSYTGSNYGYTF.

The V and J genes are TRBV27 and TRBJ2-1; D remains unclear. Per germline, CDR1 MNHEY and CDR2 SMNVEV (reference sequence). V gave up 1 base and J gave up 4 bases, with 5 bases separating them. The CDR3 has 13 amino acids. The CDR3 is CASSLWGYNEQFF. The CDR3 nucleotides are TGTGCCAGCAGTTTATGGGGTTACAATGAGCAGTTCTTC.

This clonotype occurred many times. The chain couples TRBV4-1 to TRBJ1-2; a weak D match, TRBD1 (5 bases). CDR3 length: 16 amino acids. V was clipped by 0 bases and J by 5 bases, with 16 bases between them. Per germline, CDR1 MGHRA and CDR2 YSYEKL. CDR3 sequence (DNA): TGCGCCAGCAGCCAAGATCAGACAGATTCGGCGTATGGCTACACCTTC. Residues: CASSQDQTDSAYGYTF.

This clonotype showed up just a few times. The chain combines TRBV11-3 with TRBJ2-1, with 10 bases lining up with TRBD1. Looked up from germline, CDR1 is SGHNT and CDR2 is YENEEA. V trimming: 4 bases; J trimming: 8 bases; junction bases outside the gene matches: 8. This CDR3 has 15 amino acids. The CDR3 here is CASSSRDRGRDEQFF. The CDR3 region has the DNA TGTGCCAGCAGCTCTCGGGACAGGGGCCGAGATGAGCAGTTCTTC.

This clonotype occurred a few times. DNA for the CDR3: TGCAGTGCCCATCCGGGGGGAGGAAACACCATATATTTT. Protein product: CSAHPGGGNTIYF. This rearrangement joins TRBV20-1 to TRBJ1-3; a weak D match, TRBD1 (5 bases). The CDR3 contains 13 residues. Trimming took off 6 bases at V and 4 bases at J, with 13 bases between the two ends. Germline V lookup: CDR1 DFQATT, CDR2 SNEGSKA (reference sequence).

This clonotype was detected many times. CDR3 nucleotide sequence: TGTGCCAGCAGCGCCACACTAAGGACAGGGGGTGTGAATGGCTACACCTTC. Its translation is CASSATLRTGGVNGYTF. V usage is TRBV9 and J usage is TRBJ1-2, with 10 bases aligning to TRBD1. V lost 3 bases and J lost 6; bases outside the gene matches: 14. The CDR3 is made up of 17 amino acids. Germline CDR1 reads SGDLS; CDR2 reads YYNGEE.

The chain uses TRBV7-2 and TRBJ2-5, with D perhaps TRBD1 (7 bases). Germline assignment: CDR1 SGHTA and CDR2 FQGNSA. The ends were cut back, 5 bases at V and 5 bases at J, with 15 bases in the middle. There are 14 residues in the CDR3. As DNA, the CDR3 is TGTGCCAGCAGCGATATCAGGGGGGTGGAGACCCAGTACTTC. Protein product: CASSDIRGVETQYF.

Of note for this clonotype: This may be a read error, as it is one base from a much larger clone. J is TRBJ2-5 and V is TRBV25-1; 11 nucleotides match TRBD2. Germline V lookup: CDR1 MGHDK, CDR2 SYGVNS. With 6 bases clipped from V and 11 bases from J, the junction kept 14 bases outside the gene matches. The CDR3 runs to 15 residues. The CDR3 protein is CASRIAGGSGNEQYF. As DNA, the CDR3 is TGTGCCAGCAGGATAGCGGGGGGGAGTGGCAATGAGCAGTACTTC.

The chain uses TRBV15 and TRBJ2-5; 9 bases align to TRBD2. V gave up 3 bases and J gave up 1 base; unmatched junction bases: 6. The CDR3 extends over 16 amino acids. Germline CDR1 and CDR2: LNHNV and YYDKDF (reference sequence). CDR3 DNA: TGTGCCACCAGCAGTCCGGGACTAGCTCGCCAAGAGACCCAGTACTTC. Residues: CATSSPGLARQETQYF.

The CDR3 loop is CASSIRDNLYNEQYF. In DNA, the CDR3 is TGTGCCAGTAGTATCAGGGACAACTTATACAATGAGCAGTACTTC. This chain joins TRBV19 and TRBJ2-5; possible D gene TRBD1, 6 bases. The CDR3 loop spans 15 amino acids. Germline loops: CDR1 LNHDA, CDR2 SQIVND (reference sequence). The germline V and J ends were trimmed by 3 bases and 11 bases, with 22 bases remaining between them.

The sample holds one count of this clonotype. A junction end diverges from the germline sequence, so it may reflect a read error. The chain recombines TRBV20-1 with TRBJ2-1, with D uncertain. The CDR3 loop spans 11 amino acids. From germline, CDR1 is DFQATT and CDR2 SNEGSKA (reference sequence). CDR3 coding DNA: TGCAGTGCTGGAGAGCCAGAGACCCAGTTCTTC. Amino acid sequence: CSAGEPETQFF.

The chain recombines TRBV29-1 with TRBJ1-2; D is uncertain. From germline, CDR1 is SQVTM and CDR2 ANQGSEA. This CDR3 contains 12 residues. Trimming shortened V by 1 base and J by 3 bases, and 6 bases separated the two germline ends. In nucleotides, the CDR3 is TGCAGCGTTGAAGCGGTGTACTATGGCTACACCTTC. Protein sequence: CSVEAVYYGYTF.

This clonotype turned up a few times. This chain connects TRBV6-1 to TRBJ1-4; D might be TRBD1 (6 bases). Germline CDR1 is MNHNS and CDR2 is SASEGT. This CDR3 spans 13 amino acids. The V gene lost 9 bases and the J gene lost 4 bases, with 12 bases spanning the gap. Here the CDR3 DNA reads TGTGCCAGTCAGCGACAGGTTAATGAAAAACTGTTTTTT. Its protein is CASQRQVNEKLFF.

This clonotype was seen many times. The CDR3 nucleotides read TGTGCCAGCAGCTTAGGAAGCCGAGCGGGGGGGGGCGATACGCAGTATTTT. Its translation is CASSLGSRAGGGDTQYF. The genes are TRBV7-2 and TRBJ2-3, with 10 positions matching TRBD2. J lost 6 bases, V lost 1 base, and 10 bases had no gene match. Germline V lookup: CDR1 SGHTA, CDR2 FQGNSA. CDR3 length: 17 amino acids.

The genes are TRBV6-6 and TRBJ1-2, with a weak D call TRBD1 (5 bases). The germline V gene encodes CDR1 MNHNY and CDR2 SVGAGI (reference sequence). V was clipped by 6 bases and J by 5 bases, with 16 bases between them. The CDR3 is made up of 14 amino acids. DNA for the CDR3: TGTGCCAGCAGGCCGCAGGGCATACCATATGGCTACACCTTC. Translating gives CASRPQGIPYGYTF.

Points on this clonotype: A junction end diverges from the germline sequence, so it may reflect a read error. The chain recombines TRBV18 with TRBJ1-1; the match to TRBD1 covers 7 bases. The germline gives CDR1 KGHSH, CDR2 LQKENI. CDR3 length: 15 residues. The CDR3 nucleotides are TGTGCCAGCTCTCCACAGGGGCAAGTGAACACTGAAGCTTTCTTT. Translation: CASSPQGQVNTEAFF. Full variable domain (missing parts from reference TRBV18 and TRBJ1-1): NAGVMQNPRHLVRRRGQEARLRCSPMKGHSHVYWYRQLPEEGLKFMVYLQKENIIDESGMPKERFSAEFPKEGPSILRIQQVVRGDSAAYFCASSPQGQVNTEAFFGQGTRLTVV.

The chain uses TRBV20-1 and TRBJ2-3; 8 positions agree with TRBD2. The J segment lost 4 bases and the V segment lost 5 bases, leaving 11 bases of the junction unmatched. Germline values: CDR1 DFQATT, CDR2 SNEGSKA (reference sequence). CDR3 length: 15 residues. The CDR3 nucleotides read TGCAGTGCTCCCACGGGGGGGCCGGCCGCAGATACGCAGTATTTT. Translation: CSAPTGGPAADTQYF.

The chain combines TRBV6-1 with TRBJ1-1; unclear D gene. V gave up 2 bases and J gave up 1 base, with 11 bases separating them. CDR1 and CDR2 from the germline V gene are MNHNS and SASEGT. The CDR3 runs 15 residues. The CDR3 sequence is CASSELRQSNTEAFF. The DNA for the CDR3 is TGTGCCAGCAGTGAATTGCGTCAGTCGAACACTGAAGCTTTCTTT.

This chain links TRBV6-1 with TRBJ1-2; the match to TRBD1 covers 7 bases. This CDR3 region has 15 residues. Germline trimming cut 5 bases from V and 1 base from J; bases unmatched to any gene: 7. Germline V gene lookup returns CDR1 MNHNS and CDR2 SASEGT. CDR3 DNA: TGTGCCAGCAGTCGAGGACAGGCATGTAACTATGGCTACACCTTC. Protein sequence: CASSRGQACNYGYTF.

The chain joins TRBV15 to TRBJ1-3; TRBD1 might be the D (5 bases). Per germline, CDR1 LNHNV and CDR2 YYDKDF (reference sequence). This CDR3 region has 14 residues. V was cut by 8 bases and J by 0 bases, with 11 bases left in between. The CDR3 reads CATGEGSSGNTIYF. CDR3 nucleotides: TGTGCCACCGGGGAGGGGAGCTCTGGAAACACCATATATTTT. The entire variable domain, with the rest obtained from reference TRBV15 and TRBJ1-3, is as follows: DAMVIQNPRYQVTQFGKPVTLSCSQTLNHNVMYWYQQKSSQAPKLLFHYYDKDFNNEADTPDNFQSRRPNTSFCFLDIRSPGLGDTAMYLCATGEGSSGNTIYFGEGSWLTVV.

V usage is TRBV9 and J usage is TRBJ2-5, with D perhaps matching TRBD2 (6 bases). Germline V gene data show CDR1 as SGDLS and CDR2 as YYNGEE. V dropped 5 bases and J dropped 1 base, with 12 bases sitting between them. The CDR3 runs to 14 residues. CDR3 in amino acids: CASSVQAGQETQYF. CDR3 nucleotides: TGTGCCAGCAGTGTACAAGCGGGCCAAGAGACCCAGTACTTC. The full variable domain, rest sourced from reference TRBV9 and TRBJ2-5, is DSGVTQTPKHLITATGQRVTLRCSPRSGDLSVYWYQQSLDQGLQFLIQYYNGEERAKGNILERFSAQQFPDLHSELNLSSLELGDSALYFCASSVQAGQETQYFGPGTRLLVL.

The sample holds many counts of this clonotype. This chain joins TRBV18 and TRBJ1-1; perhaps TRBD1 as D (5 bases). Germline loops: CDR1 KGHSH, CDR2 LQKENI. The length of the CDR3 is 12 residues. V was clipped by 4 bases and J by 6 bases, with 9 bases between them. The CDR3 here is CASSQVGAEAFF. Written as DNA, the CDR3 is TGTGCCAGCTCACAGGTGGGGGCTGAAGCTTTCTTT.

This clonotype was detected many times. The chain is built from TRBV29-1 and TRBJ1-2, with unresolved D. The ends were cut back, 0 bases at V and 7 bases at J, with 6 bases in the middle. Germline CDR1 and CDR2: SQVTM and ANQGSEA. This CDR3 is 11 amino acids long. CDR3: CSVEDNGGYTF. The CDR3 DNA is TGCAGCGTTGAAGATAACGGTGGCTACACCTTC.

The chain employs TRBV12-3 or TRBV12-4 and TRBJ1-4, with 7 bases lining up with TRBD1. Trimming cost V 7 bases and J 8 bases; bases outside gene matches: 13. The CDR3 extends over 15 amino acids. This chain's CDR3 is CASTPGQAVGEKLFF. The CDR3 nucleotides read TGTGCCAGCACCCCCGGACAGGCGGTAGGGGAAAAACTGTTTTTT.

The genes are TRBV11-2 and TRBJ2-2, with D uncertain. The CDR3 has 16 residues. V dropped 3 bases and J dropped 1 base, with 12 bases sitting between them. CDR1 SGHAT and CDR2 FQNNGV come from the germline V gene. CDR3 sequence (DNA): TGTGCCAGCAGCTTCGACATTGCCTTGAACACCGGGGAGCTGTTTTTT. Its protein is CASSFDIALNTGELFF.

V is TRBV11-2 and J is TRBJ1-1; D is unclear. The CDR3 consists of 14 residues. The V and J ends lost 2 bases and 6 bases respectively, with 13 bases between them. Germline V gene data show CDR1 as SGHAT and CDR2 as FQNNGV. CDR3 nucleotide sequence: TGTGCCAGCAGCTTATTTGGAGGAACGGCTGAAGCTTTCTTT. It specifies CASSLFGGTAEAFF.

A word on this clonotype: This clone may be a read error of a much larger clone one base away. The conserved phenylalanine or tryptophan normally closing the CDR3 is absent here, so this likely arose from a read error. CDR3 coding DNA: TGTGCCAGCAGCGCACTAGCGGGGCTGTACAATGAGCAGTTCCTC. It yields the protein CASSALAGLYNEQFL. V is TRBV5-6 and J is TRBJ2-1, with 10 bases fitting TRBD2. J was trimmed by 4 bases and V by 4 bases; bases with no gene match: 5. The germline V gene has CDR1 SGHDT and CDR2 YYEEEE. This CDR3 spans 15 amino acids.

Remarks on this clonotype: A junction end diverges from the germline sequence, so it may reflect a read error. V and J are TRBV5-4 and TRBJ2-3; 12 bases fit TRBD1. Per the germline V gene, CDR1 is SGHNT and CDR2 is YYREEE (reference sequence). This CDR3 has 17 amino acids. Here the CDR3 reads CVSSPSGTGGRKDTQYF. CDR3 coding DNA: TGTGTCAGCAGCCCCTCCGGGACAGGGGGCCGTAAAGATACGCAGTATTTT.

In its sample, this clonotype was seen a few times. The chain links TRBV9 to TRBJ1-2; tentative D call: TRBD1 (5 bases). V was trimmed by 1 base and J by 8 bases, leaving 9 bases between them. Germline assignment: CDR1 SGDLS and CDR2 YYNGEE. This CDR3 is built from 12 residues. The CDR3 nucleotides read TGTGCCAGCAGCGTACAGGGTGGAGGCTACACCTTC. This translates into CASSVQGGGYTF.

J is TRBJ1-2 and V is TRBV6-1; a weak D match, TRBD1 (6 bases). The CDR3 sequence is 17 residues long. Germline V gene lookup returns CDR1 MNHNS and CDR2 SASEGT. V lost 6 bases and J 2 bases, leaving 22 bases between the germline ends. The CDR3 region is CASSLLRGQGLNYGYTF. CDR3 sequence (DNA): TGTGCCAGCAGCCTCTTGCGGGGTCAGGGGCTCAACTATGGCTACACCTTC.

This clonotype was seen many times. The chain employs TRBV30 and TRBJ1-2, with unresolved D. The CDR3 has 12 amino acids. Germline CDR1 and CDR2: GTSNPN and SVGIG (reference sequence). Trimming shortened V by 4 bases and J by 7 bases, and 13 bases separated the two germline ends. The CDR3 nucleotides are TGTGCCTGGAAGTTTGGGGATCTTGGCTACACCTTC. Translating gives CAWKFGDLGYTF.

The chain is built from TRBV7-2 and TRBJ2-1; 9 bases are a match to TRBD2. The assigned J gene may be wrong: the sequence end matches TRBJ2-7 better. This CDR3 region has 15 residues. Germline lookup yields CDR1 SGHTA and CDR2 FQGNSA. CDR3 sequence: CASIPASGGYNEQYF. The CDR3 DNA reads as TGTGCCAGCATTCCGGCCAGCGGGGGGTACAATGAGCAGTACTTC.